This entry concerns a single T cell receptor (beta chain). What it binds is not known. Sequenced by immunoSEQ multiplex PCR; TCRdb stores in-frame clones only, minus some. The table has under 110,000 clones, approximately 87% seen once. The V gene's germline CDR1 is LGHNT and CDR2 FRNRAP. This CDR3 spans 14 amino acids. V gave up 7 bases and J gave up 0 bases; unmatched junction bases: 4. The data derive from a study of T cell responses to AZD1222 COVID-19 vaccine. General study findings and limits: Vaccine-related CD4 TCRs covered spike, predominating at 160-218 and 743-854.

The TCR was taken from an adult who received the AZD1222 COVID-19 vaccine. Sequenced here: peripheral blood, sampled 28 days after the second AZD1222 dose. The rearrangement uses TRBV12-5 and TRBJ2-3; 7 bases align to TRBD1. CDR3 residues: CASVGQISTDTQYF. Written as DNA, the CDR3 is TGTGCTAGTGTGGGACAGATAAGCACAGATACGCAGTATTTT.